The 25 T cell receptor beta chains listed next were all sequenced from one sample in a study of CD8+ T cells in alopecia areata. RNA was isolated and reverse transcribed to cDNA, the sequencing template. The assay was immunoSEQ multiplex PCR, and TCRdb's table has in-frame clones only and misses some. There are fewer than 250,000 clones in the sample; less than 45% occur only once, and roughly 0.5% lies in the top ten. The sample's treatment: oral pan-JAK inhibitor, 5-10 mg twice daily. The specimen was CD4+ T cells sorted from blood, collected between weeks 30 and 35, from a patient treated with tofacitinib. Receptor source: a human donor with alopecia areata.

CDR3 amino acids: CASSVGHSTSYEQYF. CDR3 sequence (DNA): TGTGCCAGCAGCGTAGGTCACAGCACCTCCTACGAGCAGTACTTC. The rearrangement links TRBV9 to TRBJ2-7; unclear D gene. The CDR3 extends over 15 amino acids. Trimming stripped 0 bases from V and 0 bases from J, with 10 bases between. Germline V gene data show CDR1 as SGDLS and CDR2 as YYNGEE.

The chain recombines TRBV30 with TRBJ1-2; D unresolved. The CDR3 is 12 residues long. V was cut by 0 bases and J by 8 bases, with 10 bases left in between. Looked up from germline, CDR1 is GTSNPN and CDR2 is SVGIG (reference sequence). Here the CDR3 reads CAWSVRGMGYTF. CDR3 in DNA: TGTGCCTGGAGTGTACGGGGTATGGGCTACACCTTC.

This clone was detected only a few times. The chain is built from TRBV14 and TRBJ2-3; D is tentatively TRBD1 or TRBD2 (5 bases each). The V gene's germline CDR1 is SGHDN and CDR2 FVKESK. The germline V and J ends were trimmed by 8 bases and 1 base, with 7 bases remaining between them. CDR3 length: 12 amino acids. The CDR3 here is CASRGGTDTQYF. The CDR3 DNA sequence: TGTGCCAGCCGAGGGGGCACAGATACGCAGTATTTT.

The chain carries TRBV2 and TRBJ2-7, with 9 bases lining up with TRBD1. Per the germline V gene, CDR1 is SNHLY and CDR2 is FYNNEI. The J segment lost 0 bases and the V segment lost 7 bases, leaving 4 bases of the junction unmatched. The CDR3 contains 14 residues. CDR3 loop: CASIRDRVSYEQYF. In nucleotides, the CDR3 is TGTGCCAGCATAAGGGACAGGGTCTCCTACGAGCAGTACTTC. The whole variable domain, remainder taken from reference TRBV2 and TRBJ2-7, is EPEVTQTPSHQVTQMGQEVILRCVPISNHLYFYWYRQILGQKVEFLVSFYNNEISEKSEIFDDQFSVERPDGSNFTLKIRSTKLEDSAMYFCASIRDRVSYEQYFGPGTRLTVT.

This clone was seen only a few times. The CDR3 nucleotides read TGTGCCAGCAGCCAAGTGAGACAGGGCGTATTGCACCAGTTCTTC. It codes for CASSQVRQGVLHQFF. This rearrangement joins TRBV14 to TRBJ2-1, with 7 bases that match TRBD1. Trimming took 1 base from V and 13 from J; bases not matched to a gene: 13. The CDR3 covers 15 residues. CDR1 and CDR2 from the germline V gene are SGHDN and FVKESK.

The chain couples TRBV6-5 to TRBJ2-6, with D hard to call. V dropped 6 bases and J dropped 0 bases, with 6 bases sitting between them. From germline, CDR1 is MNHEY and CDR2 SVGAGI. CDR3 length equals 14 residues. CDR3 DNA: TGTGCCAGCAGAGACATCTCTGGGGCCAACGTCCTGACTTTC. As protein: CASRDISGANVLTF.

CDR3 bases: TGTGCCTGGACCGGACTAGCGGGAGGGCCCGATGAGCAGTTCTTC. This sequence encodes CAWTGLAGGPDEQFF. The V gene is TRBV30, the J gene TRBJ2-1, with 15 bases matching TRBD2. Germline CDR1 is GTSNPN and CDR2 is SVGIG (reference sequence). With 4 bases clipped from V and 8 bases from J, the junction kept 6 bases outside the gene matches. The CDR3 has 15 residues.

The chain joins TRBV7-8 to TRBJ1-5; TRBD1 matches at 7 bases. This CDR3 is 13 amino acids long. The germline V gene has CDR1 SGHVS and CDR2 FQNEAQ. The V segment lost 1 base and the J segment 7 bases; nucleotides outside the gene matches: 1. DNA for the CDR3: TGTGCCAGCAGCTTAGTACAGGGGCAGCCCCAGCATTTT. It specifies CASSLVQGQPQHF.

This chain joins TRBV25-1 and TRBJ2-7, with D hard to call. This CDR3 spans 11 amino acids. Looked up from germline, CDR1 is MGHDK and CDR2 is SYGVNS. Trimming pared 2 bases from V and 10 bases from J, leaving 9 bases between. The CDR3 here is CASSEGQPQYF. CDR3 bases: TGTGCCAGCAGTGAAGGGCAACCCCAGTACTTC.

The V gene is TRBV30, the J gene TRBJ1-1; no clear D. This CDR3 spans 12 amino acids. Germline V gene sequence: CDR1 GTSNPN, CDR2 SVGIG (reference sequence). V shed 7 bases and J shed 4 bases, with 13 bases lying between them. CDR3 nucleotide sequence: TGTGCCTTATTGTCTCGGGGCACTGAAGCTTTCTTT. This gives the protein CALLSRGTEAFF.

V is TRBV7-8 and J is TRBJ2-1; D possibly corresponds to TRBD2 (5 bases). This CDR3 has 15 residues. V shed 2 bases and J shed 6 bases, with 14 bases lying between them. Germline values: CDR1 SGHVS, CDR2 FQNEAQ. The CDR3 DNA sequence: TGTGCCAGCAGCTTAAGGGCAGGAGAGGGCAATGAGCAGTTCTTC. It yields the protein CASSLRAGEGNEQFF.

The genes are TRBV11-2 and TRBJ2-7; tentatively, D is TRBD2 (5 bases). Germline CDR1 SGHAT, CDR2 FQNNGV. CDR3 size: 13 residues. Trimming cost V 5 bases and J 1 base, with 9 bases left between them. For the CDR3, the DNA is TGTGCCAGCAGCCTGGGAGTTTCCTACGAGCAGTACTTC. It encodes CASSLGVSYEQYF.

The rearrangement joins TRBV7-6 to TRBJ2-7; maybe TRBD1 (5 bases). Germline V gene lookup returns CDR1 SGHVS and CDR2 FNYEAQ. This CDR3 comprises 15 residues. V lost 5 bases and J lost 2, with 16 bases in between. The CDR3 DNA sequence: TGTGCCAGCAGCCCGCTCGGTGGCAGGGCCTACGAGCAGTACTTC. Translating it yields CASSPLGGRAYEQYF. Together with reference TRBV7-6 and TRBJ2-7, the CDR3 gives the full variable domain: GAGVSQSPRYKVTKRGQDVALRCDPISGHVSLYWYRQALGQGPEFLTYFNYEAQQDKSGLPNDRFSAERPEGSISTLTIQRTEQRDSAMYRCASSPLGGRAYEQYFGPGTRLTVT.

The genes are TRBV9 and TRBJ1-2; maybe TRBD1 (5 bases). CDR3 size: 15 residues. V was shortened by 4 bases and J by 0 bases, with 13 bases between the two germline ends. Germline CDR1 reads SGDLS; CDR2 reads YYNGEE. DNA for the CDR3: TGTGCCAGCAGCCTTGACAGCCGAGCTAACTATGGCTACACCTTC. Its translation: CASSLDSRANYGYTF.

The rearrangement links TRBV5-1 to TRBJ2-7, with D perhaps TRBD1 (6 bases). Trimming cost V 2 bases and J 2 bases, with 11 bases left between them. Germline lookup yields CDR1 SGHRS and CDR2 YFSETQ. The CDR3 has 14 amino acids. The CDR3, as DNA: TGCGCCAGCAGCTTATTGAGGGACACCTACGAGCAGTACTTC. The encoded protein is CASSLLRDTYEQYF.

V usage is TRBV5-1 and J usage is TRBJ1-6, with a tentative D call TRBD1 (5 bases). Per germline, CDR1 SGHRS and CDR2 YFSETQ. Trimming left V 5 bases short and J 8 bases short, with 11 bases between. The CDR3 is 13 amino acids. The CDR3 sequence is CASRRGSDSPLHF. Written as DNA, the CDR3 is TGCGCCAGCAGACGGGGGTCGGATTCACCCCTCCACTTT.

CDR3 nucleotide sequence: TGTGCCAGCAGTGAAGCGGTGGGGGGCCCTGGGCAGCCCCAGCATTTT. Residues: CASSEAVGGPGQPQHF. The rearrangement links TRBV6-1 to TRBJ1-5; tentative D call: TRBD1 (6 bases). The CDR3 extends over 16 amino acids. The germline gives CDR1 MNHNS, CDR2 SASEGT. V dropped 0 bases and J dropped 7 bases, with 16 bases sitting between them.

As DNA, the CDR3 is TGTGCCAGCAGTGAAGCGTCTACAGGGGGTATCAATCAGCCCCAGCATTTT. This codes for CASSEASTGGINQPQHF. The chain combines TRBV25-1 with TRBJ1-5; 8 nucleotides line up with TRBD1. Germline V CDR1 and CDR2: MGHDK, SYGVNS. Trimming took 2 bases from V and 3 from J; bases not matched to a gene: 9. The CDR3 runs to 17 residues. The variable domain in full, with the rest retrieved from reference TRBV25-1 and TRBJ1-5, is EADIYQTPRYLVIGTGKKITLECSQTMGHDKMYWYQQDPGMELHLIHYSYGVNSTEKGDLSSESTVSRIRTEHFPLTLESARPSHTSQYLCASSEASTGGINQPQHFGDGTRLSIL.

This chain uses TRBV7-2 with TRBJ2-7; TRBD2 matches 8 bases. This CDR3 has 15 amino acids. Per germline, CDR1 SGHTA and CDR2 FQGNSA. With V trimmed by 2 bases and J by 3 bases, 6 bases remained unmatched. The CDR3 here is CASSLREGHNYEQYF. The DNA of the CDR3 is TGTGCCAGCAGCTTACGGGAGGGACACAACTACGAGCAGTACTTC.

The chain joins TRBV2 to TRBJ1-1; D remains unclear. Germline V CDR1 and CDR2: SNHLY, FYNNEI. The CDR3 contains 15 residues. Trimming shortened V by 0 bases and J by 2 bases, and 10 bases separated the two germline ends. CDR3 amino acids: CASSEASRGNTEAFF. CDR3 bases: TGTGCCAGCAGTGAAGCCTCGCGGGGTAACACTGAAGCTTTCTTT.

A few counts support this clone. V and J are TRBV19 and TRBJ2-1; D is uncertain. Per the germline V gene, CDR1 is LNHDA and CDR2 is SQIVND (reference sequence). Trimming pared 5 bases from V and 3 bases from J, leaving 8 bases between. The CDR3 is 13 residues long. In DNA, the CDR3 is TGTGCCAGTAGTGATCCATTCTACAATGAGCAGTTCTTC. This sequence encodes CASSDPFYNEQFF.

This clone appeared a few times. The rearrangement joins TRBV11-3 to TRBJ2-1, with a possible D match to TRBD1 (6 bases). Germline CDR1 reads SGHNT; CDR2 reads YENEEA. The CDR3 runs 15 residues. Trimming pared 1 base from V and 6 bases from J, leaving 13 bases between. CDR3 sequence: CASSLVAGVINEQFF. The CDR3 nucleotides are TGTGCCAGCAGCTTAGTGGCAGGGGTTATCAATGAGCAGTTCTTC.

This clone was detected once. As DNA, the CDR3 is TGTGCCAGCAGGGGGGACAGGCGCAGCACAGATACGCAGTATTTT. This encodes CASRGDRRSTDTQYF. The chain links TRBV2 to TRBJ2-3, with TRBD1 identical over 8 bases. The length of the CDR3 is 15 residues. Germline-derived CDR1 and CDR2 are SNHLY and FYNNEI. J lost 0 bases, V lost 6 bases, and 5 bases had no gene match.

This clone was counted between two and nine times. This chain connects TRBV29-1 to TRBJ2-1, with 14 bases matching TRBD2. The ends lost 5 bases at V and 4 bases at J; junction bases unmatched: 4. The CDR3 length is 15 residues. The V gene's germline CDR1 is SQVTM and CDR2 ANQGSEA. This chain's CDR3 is CSVTRLAGGYNEQFF. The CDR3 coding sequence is TGCAGCGTTACCCGACTAGCGGGAGGGTACAATGAGCAGTTCTTC.

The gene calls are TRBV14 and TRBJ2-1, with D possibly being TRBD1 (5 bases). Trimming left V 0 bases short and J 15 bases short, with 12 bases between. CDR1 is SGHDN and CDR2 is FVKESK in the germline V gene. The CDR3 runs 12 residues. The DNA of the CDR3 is TGTGCCAGCAGCCAAGATTGGCAGGGTCGGTTCTTC. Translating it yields CASSQDWQGRFF.